Shown below are 9 T cell receptor beta chains from a single sample sequenced in a study of cytomegalovirus exposure and HLA in healthy donors. Primers included in the PCR were 60 Vbeta and 13 Jbeta primers. Profiled with immunoSEQ multiplex PCR; TCRdb holds only in-frame clones, not every one. This sample carries about 90,000 clones, around 76% of them seen once, and the ten largest clones take 19%. The specimen sequenced was PBMCs. These receptors were obtained from a woman aged 60-75 years in good health and CMV-seropositive.

This clone was recorded only once. This sequence joins TRBV19 and TRBJ2-2; 10 bases map to TRBD2. Trimming at V came to 8 bases and at J to 5 bases, leaving 5 bases not matched to a gene. Germline V gene data show CDR1 as LNHDA and CDR2 as SQIVND (reference sequence). The CDR3 consists of 14 residues. As DNA, the CDR3 is TGTGCCAGTGCTAGCGGGAGTCGTACCGGGGAGCTGTTTTTT. Protein: CASASGSRTGELFF.

The chain joins TRBV5-6 to TRBJ2-7; perhaps TRBD2 as D (5 bases). CDR3 length: 13 residues. Looked up from germline, CDR1 is SGHDT and CDR2 is YYEEEE. V lost 0 bases and J 5 bases, leaving 9 bases between the germline ends. CDR3 region: CASSLGRIDEQYF. The CDR3 region has the DNA TGTGCCAGCAGCTTGGGGAGGATCGACGAGCAGTACTTC.

This clone was picked up one time. This rearrangement joins TRBV5-1 to TRBJ2-5; TRBD1 matches 9 bases. The DNA matches TRBJ2-7 better at its end, which makes the J call doubtful. This CDR3 is built from 15 residues. CDR1 and CDR2 (germline): SGHRS, YFSETQ. CDR3: CASSSSGTGPYEQYF. The CDR3 DNA reads as TGCGCCAGCAGCTCCTCCGGGACAGGGCCCTACGAGCAGTACTTC.

This clone appeared a few times. The J gene is TRBJ2-7, the V gene TRBV6-5; TRBD2 aligns across 10 bases. The CDR3 spans 14 residues. V shed 6 bases, J shed 1 base, and the junction held 3 bases outside the gene matches. Germline V gene sequence: CDR1 MNHEY, CDR2 SVGAGI. CDR3 sequence (DNA): TGTGCCAGCAGAGTAGCGGGAGGTTCCTACGAGCAGTACTTC. This translates into CASRVAGGSYEQYF.

This chain joins TRBV9 and TRBJ2-1; TRBD2 is a possible D gene (6 bases). Trimming pared 4 bases from V and 6 bases from J, leaving 14 bases between. This CDR3 has 14 residues. The germline CDR1 and CDR2 sequences are SGDLS and YYNGEE. This chain's CDR3 is CASSTLTSPNEQFF. The CDR3 bases are TGTGCCAGCAGCACCCTGACTAGTCCCAATGAGCAGTTCTTC.

This sequence joins TRBV7-9 and TRBJ1-2, with unresolved D. V was trimmed by 2 bases and J by 3 bases, leaving 4 bases between them. In germline, CDR1 is SEHNR, CDR2 FQNEAQ (reference sequence). CDR3 length: 12 residues. This chain's CDR3 is CASSLTDYGYTF. DNA of the CDR3: TGTGCCAGCAGCTTAACGGACTATGGCTACACCTTC. Supplemented by reference TRBV7-9 and TRBJ1-2, the full variable domain reads DTGVSQNPRHKITKRGQNVTFRCDPISEHNRLYWYRQTLGQGPEFLTYFQNEAQLEKSRLLSDRFSAERPKGSFSTLEIQRTEQGDSAMYLCASSLTDYGYTFGSGTRLTVV.

J is TRBJ1-6 and V is TRBV30; D is unresolved. The CDR3 spans 14 residues. With 0 bases removed from V and 4 bases from J, the gap between germline ends came to 7 bases. Germline CDR1 is GTSNPN and CDR2 is SVGIG (reference sequence). The CDR3 loop is CAWSVVRYNSPLHF. CDR3 nucleotide sequence: TGTGCCTGGAGTGTAGTGCGGTATAATTCACCCCTCCACTTT. Filled out from reference TRBV30 and TRBJ1-6, the complete variable domain reads SQTIHQWPATLVQPVGSPLSLECTVEGTSNPNLYWYRQAAGRGLQLLFYSVGIGQISSEVPQNLSASRPQDRQFILSSKKLLLSDSGFYLCAWSVVRYNSPLHFGNGTRLTVT.

The chain is built from TRBV27 and TRBJ1-5; 8 bases line up with TRBD1. Trimming at V came to 6 bases and at J to 3 bases, leaving 4 bases not matched to a gene. This CDR3 comprises 14 residues. The germline V gene has CDR1 MNHEY and CDR2 SMNVEV (reference sequence). CDR3 sequence (DNA): TGTGCCAGCAGGACGGGACAGGCCAATCAGCCCCAGCATTTT. Amino acid sequence: CASRTGQANQPQHF.

There are a few counts of this clone. This rearrangement joins TRBV30 to TRBJ1-2; tentatively, D is TRBD1 (6 bases). Trimming stripped 7 bases from V and 3 bases from J, with 12 bases between. The V gene's germline CDR1 is GTSNPN and CDR2 SVGIG (reference sequence). The CDR3 has 12 residues. The CDR3 sequence: CASNRADYGYTF. CDR3 sequence (DNA): TGTGCCTCCAACAGGGCGGACTATGGCTACACCTTC.